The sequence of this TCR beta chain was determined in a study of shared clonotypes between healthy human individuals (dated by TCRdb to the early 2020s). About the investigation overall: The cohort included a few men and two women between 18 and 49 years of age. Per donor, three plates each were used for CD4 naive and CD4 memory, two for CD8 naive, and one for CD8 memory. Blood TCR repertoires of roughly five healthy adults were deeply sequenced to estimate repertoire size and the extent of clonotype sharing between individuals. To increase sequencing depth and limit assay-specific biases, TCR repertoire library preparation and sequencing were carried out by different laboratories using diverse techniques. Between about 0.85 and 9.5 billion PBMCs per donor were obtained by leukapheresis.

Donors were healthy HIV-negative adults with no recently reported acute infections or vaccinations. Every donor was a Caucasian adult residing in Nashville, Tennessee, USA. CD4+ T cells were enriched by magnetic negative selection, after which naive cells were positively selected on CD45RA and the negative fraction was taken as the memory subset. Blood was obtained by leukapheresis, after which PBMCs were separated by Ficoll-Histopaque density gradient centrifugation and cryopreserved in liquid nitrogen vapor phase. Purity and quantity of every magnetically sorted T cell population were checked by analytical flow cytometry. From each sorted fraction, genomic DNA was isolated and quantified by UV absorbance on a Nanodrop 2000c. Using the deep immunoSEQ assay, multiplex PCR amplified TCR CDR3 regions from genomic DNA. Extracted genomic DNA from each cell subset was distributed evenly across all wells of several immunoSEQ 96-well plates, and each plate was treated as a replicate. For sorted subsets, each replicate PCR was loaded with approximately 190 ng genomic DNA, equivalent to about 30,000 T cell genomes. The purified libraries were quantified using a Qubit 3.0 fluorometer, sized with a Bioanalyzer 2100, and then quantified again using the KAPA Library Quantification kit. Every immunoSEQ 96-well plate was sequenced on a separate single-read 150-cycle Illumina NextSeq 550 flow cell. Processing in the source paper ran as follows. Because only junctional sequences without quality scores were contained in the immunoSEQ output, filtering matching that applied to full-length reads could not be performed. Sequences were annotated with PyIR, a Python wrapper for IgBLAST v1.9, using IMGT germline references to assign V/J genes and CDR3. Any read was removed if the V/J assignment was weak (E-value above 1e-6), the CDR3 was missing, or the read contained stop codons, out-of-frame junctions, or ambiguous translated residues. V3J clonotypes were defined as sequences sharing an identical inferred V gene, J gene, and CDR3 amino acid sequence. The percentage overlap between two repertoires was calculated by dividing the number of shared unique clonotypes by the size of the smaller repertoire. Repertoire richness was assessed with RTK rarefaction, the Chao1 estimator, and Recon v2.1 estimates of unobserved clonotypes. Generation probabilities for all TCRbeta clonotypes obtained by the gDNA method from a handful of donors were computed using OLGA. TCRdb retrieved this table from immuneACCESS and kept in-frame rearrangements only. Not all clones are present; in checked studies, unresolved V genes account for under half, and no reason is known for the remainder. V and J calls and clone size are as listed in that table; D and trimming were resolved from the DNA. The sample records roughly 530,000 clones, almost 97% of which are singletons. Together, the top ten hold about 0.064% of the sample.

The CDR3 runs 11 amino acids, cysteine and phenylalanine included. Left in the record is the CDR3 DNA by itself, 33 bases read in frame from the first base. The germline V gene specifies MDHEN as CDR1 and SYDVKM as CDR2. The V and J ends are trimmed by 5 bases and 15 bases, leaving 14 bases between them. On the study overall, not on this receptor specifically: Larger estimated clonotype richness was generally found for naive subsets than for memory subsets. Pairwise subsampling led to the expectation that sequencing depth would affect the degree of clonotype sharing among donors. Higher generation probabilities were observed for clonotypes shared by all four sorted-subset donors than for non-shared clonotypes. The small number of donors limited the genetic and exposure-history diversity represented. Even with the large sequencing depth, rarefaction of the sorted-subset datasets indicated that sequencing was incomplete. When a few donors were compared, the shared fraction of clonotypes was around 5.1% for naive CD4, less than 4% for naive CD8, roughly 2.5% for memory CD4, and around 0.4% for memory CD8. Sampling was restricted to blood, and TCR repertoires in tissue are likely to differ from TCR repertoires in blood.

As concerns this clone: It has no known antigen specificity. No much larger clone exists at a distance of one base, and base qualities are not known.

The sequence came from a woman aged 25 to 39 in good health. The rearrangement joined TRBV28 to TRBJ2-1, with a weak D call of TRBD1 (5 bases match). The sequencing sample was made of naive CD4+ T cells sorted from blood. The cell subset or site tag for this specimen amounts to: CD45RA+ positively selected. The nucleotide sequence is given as TGTGCCAGCAGTGGCACCAGGGTCCCGTTCTTC. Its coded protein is CASSGTRVPFF.